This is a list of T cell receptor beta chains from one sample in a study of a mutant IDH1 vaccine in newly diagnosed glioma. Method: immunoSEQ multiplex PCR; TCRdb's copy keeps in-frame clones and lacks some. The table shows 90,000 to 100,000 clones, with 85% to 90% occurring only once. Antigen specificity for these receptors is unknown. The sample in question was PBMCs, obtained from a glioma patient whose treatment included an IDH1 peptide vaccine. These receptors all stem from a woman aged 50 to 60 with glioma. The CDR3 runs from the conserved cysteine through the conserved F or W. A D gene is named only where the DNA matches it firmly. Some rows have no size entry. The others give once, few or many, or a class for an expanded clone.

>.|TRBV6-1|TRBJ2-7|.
TGTGCCAGCAGTGAGATGCGGGCCCTCTACGAGCAGTACTTC
CASSEMRALYEQYF
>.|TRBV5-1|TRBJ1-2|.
TGCGCCAGCAGCTTGGTTGGCGCCGGGGATGGCTACACCTTC
CASSLVGAGDGYTF
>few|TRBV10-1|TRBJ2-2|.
TGCGCCAGCAGACAGGGACCCACCGGGGAGCTGTTTTTT
CASRQGPTGELFF
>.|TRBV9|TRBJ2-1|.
TGTGCCAGCAGCTCCGGGTTCCAGGGGTCAGGGCCGGTCTTC
CASSSGFQGSGPVF
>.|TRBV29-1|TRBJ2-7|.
TGCAGCGTTGAAGTCGATAGCCCCTACGAGCAGTACTTC
CSVEVDSPYEQYF
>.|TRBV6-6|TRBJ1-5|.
TGTGCCAGCAGTCTCAGGGGAGGGGGCAATCAGCCCCAGCATTTT
CASSLRGGGNQPQHF
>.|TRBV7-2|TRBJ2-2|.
TGTGCCAGCAGAAAGGGTGAAGGAAACACCGGGGAGCTGTTTTTT
CASRKGEGNTGELFF
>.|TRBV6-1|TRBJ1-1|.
TGTGCCAGCAGTCCTATACGGGGCTTGAACACTGAAGCTTTCTTT
CASSPIRGLNTEAFF
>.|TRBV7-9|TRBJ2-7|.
TGTGCCAGCAGCTTAGCAAAGGGCTCCTACGAGCAGTACTTC
CASSLAKGSYEQYF
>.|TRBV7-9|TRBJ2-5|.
TGTGCCAGCAGCTTCGGTCTACGAGGGGGGGAGACCCAGTACTTC
CASSFGLRGGETQYF